This T cell receptor beta chain was sequenced during a study of PD-1 blockade in classical Hodgkin lymphoma. As to this clone: Its target is not known.

V dropped 3 bases and J dropped 4; count of bases not matched to a gene: 2. The germline CDR1 and CDR2 sequences are SGHKS and YYEKEE (reference sequence). This CDR3 region has 13 residues. In every patient, relapse followed autologous stem cell transplantation, while exposure to brentuximab vedotin differed. Points from the study as a whole: Prior to therapy, complete responders displayed diversity much like that of newly diagnosed patients. The repertoire differences lack a defined cause, possibly disease activity or prior therapy. CD8+ TCR diversity did not rise significantly by C4D1, unlike CD4+. According to reports, newly diagnosed patients had lower baseline TCR diversity than healthy donors, and relapsed/refractory patients had lower baseline TCR diversity still.

Clones were read by immunoSEQ multiplex PCR, and TCRdb kept only the in-frame ones, dropping some. The data hold around 50,000 clones, with about 91% observed a single time. The receptor was isolated from a human donor with classical Hodgkin lymphoma. The V call is TRBV5-5, the J call TRBJ2-5, with TRBD1 identical over 8 bases. The input for sequencing was peripheral blood mononuclear cells (PBMCs), taken before the second cycle of nivolumab. Here the CDR3 reads CASSWTGIETQYF. In DNA form, the CDR3 reads TGTGCCAGCAGCTGGACAGGGATAGAGACCCAGTACTTC.